This T cell receptor (beta chain) appears in the sequencing data of a study of T cell responses to AZD1222 COVID-19 vaccine (dated by TCRdb to the early 2020s). Study-level background: AZD1222 recipients whose second dose came at about 4 weeks and those whose second dose came at about 12 weeks were combined into one group, since spike-specific TCR depth and breadth did not differ between the two schedules. Trial participants were enrolled by age into 18-55, 56-69 and 70-plus year subgroups, with 148, 28 and 57 TCR-sequenced participants respectively. TCR sequencing was performed for roughly 240 trial participants, of whom 207 were given two doses of AZD1222 and some 26 were given two doses of MenACWY control vaccine. Study-wide conclusions, independent of this receptor: Conclusions about previously exposed vaccinees are limited because only five to seven AZD1222 recipients were SARS-CoV-2 seropositive at baseline. Reportedly, close to half of the unique spike-specific TCRs recognized epitopes lying outside the regions that are mutated in the B.1.351 and B.1.1.7 variants. Because no day 14 peak-response samples were available, repertoires were characterized only after the peak T cell response. A significant rise in spike-specific TCR breadth and depth was observed after two AZD1222 doses relative to day 0 and relative to MenACWY recipients. CD4 TCRs associated with the vaccine covered the entire spike protein, and the dominant responses were in regions 160-218 and 743-854. The 56-69-year group was small, and its depth increase did not reach significance, likely because of low power. Participants were mostly white British, with more females than males. The authors suggested clonal diversity may have been underestimated.

The CDR3 regions of human TCRbeta chains were subjected to immunosequencing. As for how the authors treated the data: Repertoire TCRs were checked for matches against a reference library of SARS-CoV-2-specific TCRs that had been generated using the MIRA antigen-specificity platform. Breadth meant the fraction of unique TCRs that were SARS-CoV-2-associated, whereas depth meant the fraction of total T cells that were SARS-CoV-2-associated. Using the MIRA data, every spike-specific TCR was mapped to the spike region that the TCR reacted to and assigned to either a CD4 or a CD8 class. Log10-transformed breadth and depth values were compared by one-way ANOVA with Sidak's multiple comparisons tests. TCRdb limited this immuneACCESS table to in-frame rearrangements with V and J called. A share of clones is missing; checked studies link under half to unresolved V genes, and the rest is unexplained. D and trimming were read from the DNA, whereas the V and J calls and clone size are those reported in that table. The table for this sample lists roughly 150,000 clones; 80% to 90% of them were counted only once. 6% to 8% of the sample comes from the top ten.

V and J are trimmed by 2 bases and 6 bases, and the gene matches miss 7 bases of the junction. CDR1 and CDR2 are read off the germline V gene as WSHSY and SAAADI. Spanning cysteine to phenylalanine, the CDR3 consists of 15 amino acids. The entry retains the CDR3 DNA only, 45 bases that are in frame from base 1. The time point label, as the study defines it: baseline before first vaccination. Vaccinee samples were obtained from the UK trials COV001 and COV002, which included a single-blind randomized controlled phase 2/3 trial of AZD1222 (ChAdOx1 nCoV-19) in healthy adults. For TCRbeta chain sequencing, PBMC samples were collected from trial participants at day 0 and at day 28 after the second dose. About this clone: The antigen it binds to is not known. One base away there is no much larger clone; base qualities are not given.

The sequence was obtained from an adult in good health. The receptor chain draws on TRBV10-2 and TRBJ1-5, with 7 middle bases fitting TRBD1. The sequences come from peripheral blood, collected on day 0 of AZD1222 vaccination. The nucleotide sequence is given as TGCGCCAGCAGTGAGCGGCAGGGGGTGGGTCAGCCCCAGCATTTT. Translated, this is CASSERQGVGQPQHF.